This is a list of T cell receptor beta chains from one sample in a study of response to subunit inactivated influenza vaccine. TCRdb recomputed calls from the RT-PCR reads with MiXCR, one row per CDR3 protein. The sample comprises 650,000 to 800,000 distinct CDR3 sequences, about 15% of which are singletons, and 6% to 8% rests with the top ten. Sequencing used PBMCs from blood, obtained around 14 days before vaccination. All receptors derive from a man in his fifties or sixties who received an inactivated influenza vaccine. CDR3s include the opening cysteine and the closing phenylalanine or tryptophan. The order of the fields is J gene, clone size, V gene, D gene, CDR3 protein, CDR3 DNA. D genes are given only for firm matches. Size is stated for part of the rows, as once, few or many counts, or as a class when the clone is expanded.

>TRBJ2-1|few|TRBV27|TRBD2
CASSREERGYNEQFF
TGTGCCAGCAGCCGGGAGGAGAGGGGCTACAATGAGCAGTTCTTC
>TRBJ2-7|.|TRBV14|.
CASSQERSYEQYF
TGTGCCAGCAGCCAAGAGAGATCATACGAGCAGTACTTC
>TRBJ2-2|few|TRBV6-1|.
CASVRGTLKTGELFF
TGTGCCAGCGTCCGAGGGACACTCAAGACCGGGGAGCTGTTTTTT
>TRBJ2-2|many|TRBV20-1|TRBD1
CSAGTATNTGELFF
TGCAGTGCGGGGACAGCGACGAACACCGGGGAGCTGTTTTTT
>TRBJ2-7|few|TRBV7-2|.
CASSLDVSRYEQYF
TGTGCCAGCAGCTTAGACGTGAGTCGATACGAGCAGTACTTC
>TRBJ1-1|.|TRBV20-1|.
CSARDNRINTEAFF
TGCAGTGCTAGAGATAACAGAATTAACACTGAAGCTTTCTTT
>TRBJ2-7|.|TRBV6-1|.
CASSPTAPYEQYF
TGTGCCAGCAGTCCGACTGCTCCCTACGAGCAGTACTTC
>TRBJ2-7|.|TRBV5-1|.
CASSLEGWEFEQYF
TGCGCCAGCAGCTTAGAAGGTTGGGAGTTCGAGCAGTACTTC
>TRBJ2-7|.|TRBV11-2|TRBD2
CASSLDMASGGYEQYF
TGTGCCAGCAGCTTAGATATGGCTAGCGGGGGGTACGAGCAGTACTTC
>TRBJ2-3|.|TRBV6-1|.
CASTLSPADTQYF
TGTGCCAGCACCCTAAGTCCCGCAGATACGCAGTATTTT
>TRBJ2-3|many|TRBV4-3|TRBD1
CASSRRTGGTDTQYF
TGCGCCAGCAGCCGGAGGACAGGGGGCACAGATACGCAGTATTTT
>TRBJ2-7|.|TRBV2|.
CASSVRQASISSYEQYF
TGTGCCAGCAGTGTAAGACAGGCGTCCATATCCTCCTACGAGCAGTACTTC
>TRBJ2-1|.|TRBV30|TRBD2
CAWRLAGEYNEQFF
TGTGCCTGGAGACTTGCGGGAGAGTACAATGAGCAGTTCTTC
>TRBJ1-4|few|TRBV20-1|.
CSASDGGADEKLFF
TGCAGTGCTAGCGACGGAGGGGCAGATGAAAAACTGTTTTTT
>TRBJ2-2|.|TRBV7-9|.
CASSQPGWTGELFF
TGTGCCAGCAGCCAACCAGGGTGGACCGGGGAGCTGTTTTTT
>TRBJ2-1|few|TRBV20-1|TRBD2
CSARTTLIASGRRYEQFF
TGCAGTGCTCGCACCACCCTAATCGCTAGCGGGAGGCGGTATGAGCAGTTCTTC
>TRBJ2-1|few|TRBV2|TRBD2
CASSASGTSADNEQFF
TGTGCCAGCAGTGCATCCGGGACTAGCGCCGACAATGAGCAGTTCTTC
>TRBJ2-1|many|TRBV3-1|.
CASSQYRDINNEQFF
TGTGCCAGCAGCCAATACCGGGACATCAACAATGAGCAGTTCTTC
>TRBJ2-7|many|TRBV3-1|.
CASSQGVGYEQYF
TGTGCCAGCAGCCAAGGAGTAGGCTACGAGCAGTACTTC
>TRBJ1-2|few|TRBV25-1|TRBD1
CASNPGQGPNYGYTF
TGTGCCAGCAACCCAGGACAGGGACCTAACTATGGCTACACCTTC
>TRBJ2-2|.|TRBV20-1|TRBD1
CSARGTGVTGELFF
TGCAGTGCTAGAGGGACAGGGGTCACCGGGGAGCTGTTTTTT
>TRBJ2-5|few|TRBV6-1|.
CASSVYRKETQYF
TGTGCCAGCAGTGTTTACAGAAAAGAGACCCAGTACTTC
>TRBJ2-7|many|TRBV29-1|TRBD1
CSVAQGARAEQYF
TGCAGCGTTGCCCAGGGGGCCAGAGCCGAGCAGTACTTC
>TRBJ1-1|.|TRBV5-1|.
CASSLGPVFGTEAFF
TGCGCCAGCAGCTTGGGGCCGGTATTCGGAACTGAAGCTTTCTTT
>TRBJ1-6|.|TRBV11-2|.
CASGVSSYNSPLHF
TGTGCCAGCGGGGTGAGCTCCTATAATTCACCCCTCCACTTT
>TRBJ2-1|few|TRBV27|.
CASSTPEEGYNEQFF
TGTGCCAGCAGTACTCCGGAGGAGGGGTACAATGAGCAGTTCTTC
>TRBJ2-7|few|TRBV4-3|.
CASSQDVWGLSYEQYF
TGCGCCAGCAGCCAAGATGTCTGGGGACTCTCCTACGAGCAGTACTTC
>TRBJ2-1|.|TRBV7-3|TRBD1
CASSETGGAAYNEQFF
TGTGCCAGCAGCGAAACAGGGGGCGCCGCCTACAATGAGCAGTTCTTC
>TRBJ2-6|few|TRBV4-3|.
CASSQDVPLNGANVLTF
TGCGCCAGCAGCCAAGATGTTCCCCTTAATGGGGCCAACGTCCTGACTTTC
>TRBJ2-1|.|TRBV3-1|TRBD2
CASSQEIKRVVLAGRFNEQFF
TGTGCCAGCAGCCAAGAGATAAAAAGGGTAGTACTAGCGGGACGATTCAATGAGCAGTTCTTC
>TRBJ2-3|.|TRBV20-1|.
CCAIRGRDYYTDTQYF
TGCTGTGCTATCCGGGGTAGAGATTACTACACAGATACGCAGTATTTT
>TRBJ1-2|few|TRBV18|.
CASSHRDGGYTF
TGTGCCAGCTCACATCGGGACGGAGGCTACACCTTC
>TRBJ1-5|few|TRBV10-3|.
CAISGSLTGKPQHF
TGTGCCATCAGTGGCTCTTTGACTGGGAAGCCCCAGCATTTT
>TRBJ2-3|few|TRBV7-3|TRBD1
CASSNDRADTQYF
TGTGCCAGCAGCAACGACAGGGCGGATACGCAGTATTTT
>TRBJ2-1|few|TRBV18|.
CASSPMSDPNNEQFF
TGTGCCAGCTCACCCATGTCGGACCCCAACAATGAGCAGTTCTTC
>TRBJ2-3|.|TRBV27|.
CASSLFAGPDTQYF
TGTGCCAGCAGTTTATTCGCGGGGCCGGATACGCAGTATTTT
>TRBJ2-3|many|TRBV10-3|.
CAISDISDTQYF
TGTGCCATCAGTGATATCTCAGATACGCAGTATTTT
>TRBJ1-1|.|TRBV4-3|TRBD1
CASSHGNRDRLNTEAFF
TGCGCCAGCAGCCATGGCAACCGGGACAGGTTGAACACTGAAGCTTTCTTT
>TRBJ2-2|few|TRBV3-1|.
CASSQVMELFF
TGTGCCAGCAGCCAAGTCATGGAGCTGTTTTTT
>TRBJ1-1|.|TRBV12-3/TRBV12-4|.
CASSLIIAEAFF
TGTGCCAGCAGCCTGATAATCGCTGAAGCTTTCTTT
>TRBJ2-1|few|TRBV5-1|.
CASSRPGVSPYNEQFF
TGCGCCAGCAGCCGCCCAGGTGTGAGCCCCTACAATGAGCAGTTCTTC
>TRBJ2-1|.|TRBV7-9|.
CLCGSYNEQFF
TGTCTTTGTGGTTCCTACAATGAGCAGTTCTTC
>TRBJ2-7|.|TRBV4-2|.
CASSQQTTDEQYF
TGTGCCAGCAGCCAACAGACAACCGACGAGCAGTACTTC
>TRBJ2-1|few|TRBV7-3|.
CASSLGRTSADNEQFF
TGTGCCAGCAGCTTAGGACGTACGAGCGCCGACAATGAGCAGTTCTTC
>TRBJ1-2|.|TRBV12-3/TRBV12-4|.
CASSRGGARGYTF
TGTGCCAGCTCCCGCGGAGGGGCGCGGGGCTACACCTTC
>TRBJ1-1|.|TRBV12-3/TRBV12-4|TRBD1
CASRGQGLYTEAFF
TGTGCCAGCAGAGGACAGGGTCTATACACTGAAGCTTTCTTT
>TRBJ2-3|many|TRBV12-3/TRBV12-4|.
CASSSTGTDTQYF
TGTGCCAGCAGTTCGACAGGCACAGATACGCAGTATTTT
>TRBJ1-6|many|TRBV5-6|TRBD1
CASSEGQGLNSPLHF
TGTGCCAGCAGCGAGGGACAGGGCCTTAATTCACCCCTCCACTTT
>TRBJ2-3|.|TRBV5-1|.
CASSPQGLFTDTQYF
TGCGCCAGCAGCCCCCAGGGGCTTTTTACAGATACGCAGTATTTT
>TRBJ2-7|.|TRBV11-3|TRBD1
CASSLTPGQGWQYF
TGTGCCAGCAGCCTAACTCCGGGACAGGGTTGGCAGTACTTC
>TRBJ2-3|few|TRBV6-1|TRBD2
CASSDRKRGGRTDTQYF
TGTGCCAGCAGTGATAGAAAGCGGGGGGGCCGCACAGATACGCAGTATTTT